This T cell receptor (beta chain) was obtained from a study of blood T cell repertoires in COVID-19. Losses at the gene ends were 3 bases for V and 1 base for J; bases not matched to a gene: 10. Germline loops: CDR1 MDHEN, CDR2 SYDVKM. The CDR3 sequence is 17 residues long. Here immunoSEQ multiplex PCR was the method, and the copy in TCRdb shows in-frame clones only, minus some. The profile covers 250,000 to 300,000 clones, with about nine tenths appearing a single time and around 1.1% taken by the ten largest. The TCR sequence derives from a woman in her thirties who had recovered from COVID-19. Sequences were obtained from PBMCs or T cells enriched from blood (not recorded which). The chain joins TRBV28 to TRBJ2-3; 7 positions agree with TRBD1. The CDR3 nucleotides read TGTGCCAGCAGTTTTGTGGGACAGTTAACTGGCACAGATACGCAGTATTTT. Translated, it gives CASSFVGQLTGTDTQYF.